The present TCR beta chain was sequenced within a study of T cell changes during pregnancy in multiple sclerosis. Germline V gives CDR1 GTSNPN, CDR2 SVGIG (reference sequence). This CDR3 is built from 13 residues. With 6 bases clipped from V and 4 bases from J, the junction kept 3 bases outside the gene matches. Clones were read by immunoSEQ multiplex PCR, and TCRdb kept only the in-frame ones, dropping some. The sample lists about 98,000 clones; 90% to 95% were seen once. The chain combines TRBV30 with TRBJ2-1, with 10 positions matching TRBD2. The clonotype comes from a female donor in good health, enrolled as a control in a pregnancy study. Material: peripheral blood, obtained after pregnancy. CDR3 nucleotides: TGTGCCTGTAGCGGGGGGTTTTACAATGAGCAGTTCTTC. This encodes CACSGGFYNEQFF. The full variable domain, with the rest looked up from reference TRBV30 and TRBJ2-1, is SQTIHQWPATLVQPVGSPLSLECTVEGTSNPNLYWYRQAAGRGLQLLFYSVGIGQISSEVPQNLSASRPQDRQFILSSKKLLLSDSGFYLCACSGGFYNEQFFGPGTRLTVL.